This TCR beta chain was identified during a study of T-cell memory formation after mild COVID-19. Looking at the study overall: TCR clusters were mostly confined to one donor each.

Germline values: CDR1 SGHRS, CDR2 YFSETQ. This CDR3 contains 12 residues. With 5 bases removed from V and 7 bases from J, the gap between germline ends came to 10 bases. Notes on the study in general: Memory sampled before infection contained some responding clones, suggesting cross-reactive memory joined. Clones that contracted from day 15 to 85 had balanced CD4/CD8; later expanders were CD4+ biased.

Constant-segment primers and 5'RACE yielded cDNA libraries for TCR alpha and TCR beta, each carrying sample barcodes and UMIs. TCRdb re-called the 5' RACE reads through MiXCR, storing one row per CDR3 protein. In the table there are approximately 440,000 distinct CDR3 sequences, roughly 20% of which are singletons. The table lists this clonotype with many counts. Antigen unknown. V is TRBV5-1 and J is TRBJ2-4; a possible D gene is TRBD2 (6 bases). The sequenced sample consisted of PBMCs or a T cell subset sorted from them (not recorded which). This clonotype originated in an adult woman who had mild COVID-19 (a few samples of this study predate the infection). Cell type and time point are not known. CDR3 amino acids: CASSDSGNIQYF. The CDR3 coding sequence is TGCGCCAGCAGTGATAGCGGTAACATTCAGTACTTC.